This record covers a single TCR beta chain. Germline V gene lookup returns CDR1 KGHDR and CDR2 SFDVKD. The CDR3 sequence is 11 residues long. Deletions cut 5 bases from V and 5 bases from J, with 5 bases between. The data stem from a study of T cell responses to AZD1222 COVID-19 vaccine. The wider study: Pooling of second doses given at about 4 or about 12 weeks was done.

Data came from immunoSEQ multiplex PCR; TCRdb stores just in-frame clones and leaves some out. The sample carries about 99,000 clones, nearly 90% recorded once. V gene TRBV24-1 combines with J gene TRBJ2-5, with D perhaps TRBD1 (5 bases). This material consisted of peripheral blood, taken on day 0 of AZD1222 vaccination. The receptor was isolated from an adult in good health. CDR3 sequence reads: CATSAGETQYF. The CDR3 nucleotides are TGTGCCACCAGTGCAGGGGAGACCCAGTACTTC.